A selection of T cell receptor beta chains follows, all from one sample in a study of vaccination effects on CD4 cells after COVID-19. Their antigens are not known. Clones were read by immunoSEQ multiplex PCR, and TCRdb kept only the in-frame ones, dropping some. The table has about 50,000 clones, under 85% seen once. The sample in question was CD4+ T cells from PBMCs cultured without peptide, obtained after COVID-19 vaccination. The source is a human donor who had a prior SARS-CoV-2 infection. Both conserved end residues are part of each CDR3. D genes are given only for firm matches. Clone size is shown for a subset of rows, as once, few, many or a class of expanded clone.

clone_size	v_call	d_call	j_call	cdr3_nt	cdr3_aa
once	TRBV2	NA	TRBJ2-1	TGTGCCAGCAGTGTCGGCCGAACCCTGCTCAATGAGCAGTTCTTC	CASSVGRTLLNEQFF
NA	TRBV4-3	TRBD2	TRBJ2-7	TGCGCCAGCAGCCGAACGGGACTAGCGACCACCTACGAGCAGTACTTC	CASSRTGLATTYEQYF
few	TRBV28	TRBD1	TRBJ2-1	TGTGCCAGCATCGACAGGGTACATGAGCAGTTCTTC	CASIDRVHEQFF
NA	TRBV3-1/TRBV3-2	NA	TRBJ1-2	TGTGCCAGCAGCCGCACAGGAGTTAACTATGGCTACACCTTC	CASSRTGVNYGYTF
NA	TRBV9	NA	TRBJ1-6	TGTGCCAGCAGCACCGGGTCGACACCCCTCCACTTT	CASSTGSTPLHF
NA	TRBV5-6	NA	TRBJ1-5	TGTGCCAGCAGTAACCGGGACAACGATCAGCCCCAGCATTTT	CASSNRDNDQPQHF
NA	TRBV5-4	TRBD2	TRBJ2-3	TGTGCCAGCAGTTTGATAGCGGGGGCAAAAAAAGATACGCAGTATTTT	CASSLIAGAKKDTQYF
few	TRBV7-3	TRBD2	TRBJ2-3	TGTGCCAGCAGCTCGGTGTCTTGGGGAGGGACGCAGTATTTT	CASSSVSWGGTQYF
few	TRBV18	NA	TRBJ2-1	TGTGCCAGCTCACCCCCGTCGGCAGGGCGCCATGAGCAGTTCTTC	CASSPPSAGRHEQFF
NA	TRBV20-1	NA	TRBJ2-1	TGCAGTGCTAGTAGGGCTCTTAATGAGCAGTTCTTC	CSASRALNEQFF
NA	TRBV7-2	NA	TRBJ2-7	TGTGCCAGCGAGGGGGCGGGAGACCTCTCCTACGAGCAGTACTTC	CASEGAGDLSYEQYF